The clone carrying this TCR beta chain has only one observation. TCRdb keeps only in-frame clones here, not all; method: immunoSEQ multiplex PCR. The sample holds 150,000 or so clones; around 80% are singletons and the top ten take approximately 19%. The germline V gene has CDR1 LGHNA and CDR2 YNFKEQ. The CDR3 runs 18 residues. V dropped 0 bases and J dropped 4 bases, with 19 bases sitting between them. This entry belongs to a study of blood T cell repertoires in COVID-19. Whole-study context: Specimens from acute and convalescent COVID-19 originated in the United States, Italy and Spain. T cells, B-cell-depleted T cells, or PBMCs supplied cDNA or gDNA.

What was sequenced was peripheral blood. The clonotype comes from a woman of 80 years or more with acute or convalescent COVID-19. The rearrangement links TRBV4-2 to TRBJ1-3, with a possible D match to TRBD1 (5 bases). The CDR3, as DNA: TGTGCCAGCAGCCAAGATCCGCCGGGAGGGACGTTGGGAAACACCATATATTTT. Translating gives CASSQDPPGGTLGNTIYF.